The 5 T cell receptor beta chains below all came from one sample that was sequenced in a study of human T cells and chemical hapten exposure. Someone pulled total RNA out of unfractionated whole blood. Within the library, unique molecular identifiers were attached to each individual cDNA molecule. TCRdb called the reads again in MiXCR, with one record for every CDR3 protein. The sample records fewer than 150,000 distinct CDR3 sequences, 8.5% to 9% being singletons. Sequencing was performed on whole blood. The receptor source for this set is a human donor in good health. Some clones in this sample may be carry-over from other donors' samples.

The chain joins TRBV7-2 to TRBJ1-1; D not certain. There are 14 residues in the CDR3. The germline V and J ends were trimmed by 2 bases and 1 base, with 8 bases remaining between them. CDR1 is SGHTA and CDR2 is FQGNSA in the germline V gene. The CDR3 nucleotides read TGTGCCAGCAGCTTACCCCAACAGAACACTGAAGCTTTCTTT. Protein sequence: CASSLPQQNTEAFF.

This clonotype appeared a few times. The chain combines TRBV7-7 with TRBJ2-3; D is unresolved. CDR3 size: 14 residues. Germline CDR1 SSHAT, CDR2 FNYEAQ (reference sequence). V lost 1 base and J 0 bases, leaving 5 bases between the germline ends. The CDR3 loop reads CASSLDGSTDTQYF. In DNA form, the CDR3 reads TGTGCCAGCAGCTTAGACGGGAGCACAGATACGCAGTATTTT.

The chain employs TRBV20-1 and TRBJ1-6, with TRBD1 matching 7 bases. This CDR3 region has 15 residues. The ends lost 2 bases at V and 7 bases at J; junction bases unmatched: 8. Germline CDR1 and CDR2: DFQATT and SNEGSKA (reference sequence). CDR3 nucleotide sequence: TGCAGTGCTAGACCCTCTACAGGGGTGAATTCACCCCTCCACTTT. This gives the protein CSARPSTGVNSPLHF.

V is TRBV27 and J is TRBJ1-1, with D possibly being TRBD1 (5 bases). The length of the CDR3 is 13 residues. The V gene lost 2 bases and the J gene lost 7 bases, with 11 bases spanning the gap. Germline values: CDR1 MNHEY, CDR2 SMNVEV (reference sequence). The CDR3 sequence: CASSLTGASEAFF. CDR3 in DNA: TGTGCCAGCAGTTTAACAGGCGCCAGTGAAGCTTTCTTT.

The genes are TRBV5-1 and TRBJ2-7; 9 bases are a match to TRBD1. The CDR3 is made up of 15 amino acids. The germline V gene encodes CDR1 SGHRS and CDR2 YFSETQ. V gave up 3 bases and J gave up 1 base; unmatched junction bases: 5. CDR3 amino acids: CASSSGDRVSYEQYF. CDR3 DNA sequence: TGCGCCAGCAGCTCGGGGGACAGGGTATCCTACGAGCAGTACTTC. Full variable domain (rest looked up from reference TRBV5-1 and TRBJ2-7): KAGVTQTPRYLIKTRGQQVTLSCSPISGHRSVSWYQQTPGQGLQFLFEYFSETQRNKGNFPGRFSGRQFSNSRSEMNVSTLELGDSALYLCASSSGDRVSYEQYFGPGTRLTVT.